This TCR beta chain originates from a study of cytomegalovirus exposure and HLA in healthy donors. The V and J ends lost 7 bases and 6 bases, in that order; junction bases with no gene match: 11. There are 13 residues in the CDR3. Germline-derived CDR1 and CDR2 are SQVTM and ANQGSEA. Primers: 60 Vbeta forward and 13 Jbeta reverse. Here immunoSEQ multiplex PCR was the method, and the copy in TCRdb shows in-frame clones only, minus some. The table lists about 160,000 clones, 65% to 85% of them singletons. This sequence was found in a young woman in good health and CMV-seropositive. The sample taken for sequencing was PBMCs. This chain links TRBV29-1 with TRBJ1-1; 7 bases match TRBD1. The CDR3 bases are TGCAGCGCTAAGACAGGGTATAGGGCTGAAGCTTTCTTT. It codes for CSAKTGYRAEAFF. Full variable domain (missing parts from reference TRBV29-1 and TRBJ1-1): SAVISQKPSRDICQRGTSLTIQCQVDSQVTMMFWYRQQPGQSLTLIATANQGSEATYESGFVIDKFPISRPNLTFSTLTVSNMSPEDSSIYLCSAKTGYRAEAFFGQGTRLTVV.